Shown below are 20 T cell receptor beta chains from a single sample sequenced in a study of blood T cell repertoires in COVID-19. Assay used: immunoSEQ multiplex PCR; TCRdb lists only in-frame clones, some missing. The repertoire holds under 250,000 clones, with less than 85% as singletons. The sequencing sample was made of peripheral blood. Receptor source: a woman in her seventies with active or convalescent COVID-19.

The genes are TRBV6-5 and TRBJ2-7; D is perhaps TRBD2 (5 bases). CDR1 is MNHEY and CDR2 is SVGAGI in the germline V gene. The CDR3 has 13 amino acids. Deletions cut 4 bases from V and 5 bases from J, with 12 bases between. This CDR3 is CASSSDSPHEQYF. The CDR3 nucleotides are TGTGCCAGCAGTTCGGACTCCCCCCACGAGCAGTACTTC.

The J gene is TRBJ1-1, the V gene TRBV6-5, with D perhaps TRBD1 (5 bases). Germline values: CDR1 MNHEY, CDR2 SVGAGI. CDR3 length: 15 amino acids. Trimming pared 0 bases from V and 5 bases from J, leaving 13 bases between. As DNA, the CDR3 is TGTGCCAGCAGTTACTCGGCGGGGGAAGGGACTGAAGCTTTCTTT. It codes for CASSYSAGEGTEAFF.

The V call is TRBV19, the J call TRBJ1-2; D call uncertain. This CDR3 contains 13 residues. The V gene's germline CDR1 is LNHDA and CDR2 SQIVND (reference sequence). Trimming cost V 8 bases and J 8 bases, with 18 bases left between them. In DNA form, the CDR3 reads TGTGCCAGTCTTGAGGGAGCTTGGAAGGGCTACACCTTC. This sequence encodes CASLEGAWKGYTF.

CDR3 region: CSVEKGFSTDTQYF. The CDR3 DNA is TGCAGCGTTGAAAAGGGGTTTAGCACAGATACGCAGTATTTT. J is TRBJ2-3 and V is TRBV29-1; D may be TRBD1 (5 bases). Germline V gives CDR1 SQVTM, CDR2 ANQGSEA. The CDR3 length is 14 residues. Between the trimmed V and J ends, which lost 2 bases and 0 bases, there was a span of 9 bases.

This rearrangement joins TRBV7-2 to TRBJ2-3; D remains unclear. The germline V gene has CDR1 SGHTA and CDR2 FQGNSA. The CDR3 covers 14 residues. V was cut by 1 base and J by 2 bases, with 7 bases left in between. CDR3 DNA: TGTGCCAGCAGCTTAGACTCAACCACAGATACGCAGTATTTT. The encoded protein is CASSLDSTTDTQYF.

This chain joins TRBV2 and TRBJ2-7; D not certain. V lost 7 bases and J lost 4, with 17 bases in between. The CDR3 has 14 residues. CDR1 is SNHLY, CDR2 FYNNEI, per germline. The CDR3, as DNA: TGTGCCAGCAACCTCCCCAGGATCCAATACGAGCAGTACTTC. This gives the protein CASNLPRIQYEQYF.

V gene TRBV18 combines with J gene TRBJ2-7; 8 bases are a match to TRBD1. Germline-derived CDR1 and CDR2 are KGHSH and LQKENI. V trimming: 3 bases; J trimming: 1 base; junction bases outside the gene matches: 5. The CDR3 length is 15 residues. CDR3: CASSPDRVSSYEQYF. CDR3 in DNA: TGTGCCAGCTCACCGGACAGGGTGAGTTCCTACGAGCAGTACTTC.

In this sample, this clone turned up a few times. The gene calls are TRBV19 and TRBJ1-3; D is unresolved. CDR3 size: 14 residues. Per the germline V gene, CDR1 is LNHDA and CDR2 is SQIVND (reference sequence). V was clipped by 0 bases and J by 0 bases, with 3 bases between them. CDR3: CASSIDNSGNTIYF. Here the CDR3 DNA reads TGTGCCAGTAGTATAGACAACTCTGGAAACACCATATATTTT. The full variable domain, with the rest looked up from reference TRBV19 and TRBJ1-3, is DGGITQSPKYLFRKEGQNVTLSCEQNLNHDAMYWYRQDPGQGLRLIYYSQIVNDFQKGDIAEGYSVSREKKESFPLTVTSAQKNPTAFYLCASSIDNSGNTIYFGEGSWLTVV.

J is TRBJ2-4 and V is TRBV18, with D tentatively TRBD1 (6 bases). CDR3 length equals 15 residues. Germline loops: CDR1 KGHSH, CDR2 LQKENI. V shed 8 bases and J shed 8 bases, with 22 bases lying between them. CDR3 DNA sequence: TGTGCCAGCCGCTATTTTATAGCTCCAGGGGACATTCAGTACTTC. This encodes CASRYFIAPGDIQYF.

V is TRBV29-1 and J is TRBJ2-7, with D perhaps TRBD1 (6 bases). Germline CDR1 reads SQVTM; CDR2 reads ANQGSEA. This CDR3 has 12 amino acids. Trimming pared 6 bases from V and 3 bases from J, leaving 12 bases between. As DNA, the CDR3 is TGCAGCGTCGGATGGACAGTCTACGAGCAGTACTTC. Translating it yields CSVGWTVYEQYF.

The V gene is TRBV10-3, the J gene TRBJ2-5, with D perhaps TRBD1 (6 bases). The CDR3 extends over 14 amino acids. The germline V and J ends were trimmed by 8 bases and 1 base, with 14 bases remaining between them. Germline V gene lookup returns CDR1 ENHRY and CDR2 SYGVKD. The CDR3 is CAIARDNAQETQYF. In nucleotides, the CDR3 is TGTGCCATCGCCCGGGACAATGCCCAAGAGACCCAGTACTTC.

The chain recombines TRBV6-5 with TRBJ1-6; TRBD1 is a possible D gene (6 bases). The V gene's germline CDR1 is MNHEY and CDR2 SVGAGI. The V gene lost 7 bases and the J gene lost 6 bases, with 13 bases spanning the gap. There are 14 residues in the CDR3. CDR3 nucleotides: TGTGCCAGCACCGAGGGACATGGTAATTCACCCCTCCACTTT. Translating gives CASTEGHGNSPLHF.

V usage is TRBV6-5 and J usage is TRBJ2-1, with 9 bases identical to TRBD1. The CDR3 sequence is 13 residues long. Germline trimming cut 2 bases from V and 9 bases from J; bases unmatched to any gene: 2. Germline CDR1 reads MNHEY; CDR2 reads SVGAGI. The CDR3 region is CASSYQGQGEQFF. The CDR3 DNA reads as TGTGCCAGCAGTTACCAGGGACAGGGTGAGCAGTTCTTC.

J is TRBJ2-5 and V is TRBV7-2; 12 bases align to TRBD1. There are 14 residues in the CDR3. Losses at the gene ends were 6 bases for V and 5 bases for J; bases not matched to a gene: 4. Germline-derived CDR1 and CDR2 are SGHTA and FQGNSA. The CDR3 is CASSWDRGRETQYF. In nucleotides, the CDR3 is TGTGCCAGCAGTTGGGACAGGGGGCGCGAGACCCAGTACTTC.

This rearrangement joins TRBV12-3 or TRBV12-4 to TRBJ2-1; 8 nucleotides agree with TRBD2. The CDR3 loop spans 12 amino acids. Trimming at V came to 4 bases and at J to 9 bases, leaving 2 bases not matched to a gene. The chain's CDR3 is CASSSGTSEQFF. For the CDR3, the DNA is TGTGCCAGCAGTTCCGGGACTAGTGAGCAGTTCTTC.

The chain couples TRBV6-1 to TRBJ2-7; D is unresolved. Looked up from germline, CDR1 is MNHNS and CDR2 is SASEGT. The V gene lost 3 bases and the J gene lost 5 bases, with 8 bases spanning the gap. There are 12 residues in the CDR3. The CDR3 DNA follows: TGTGCCAGCAGTGACAGTTCCCACGAGCAGTACTTC. This encodes CASSDSSHEQYF.

V gene TRBV19 combines with J gene TRBJ1-1; no clear D. V was trimmed by 7 bases and J by 7 bases, leaving 10 bases between them. The germline V gene encodes CDR1 LNHDA and CDR2 SQIVND (reference sequence). CDR3 length: 11 amino acids. The CDR3, as DNA: TGTGCCAGTACCATAGCCCGTGAAGCTTTCTTT. This gives the protein CASTIAREAFF.

The chain joins TRBV20-1 to TRBJ2-4, with D possibly TRBD2 on 6 matching bases. V lost 3 bases and J 9 bases, leaving 12 bases between the germline ends. Germline V CDR1 and CDR2: DFQATT, SNEGSKA (reference sequence). The CDR3 consists of 12 residues. DNA of the CDR3: TGCAGTGCTAGTCCCGGGGGAGGCATTCAGTACTTC. It encodes CSASPGGGIQYF.

V usage is TRBV28 and J usage is TRBJ1-5, with TRBD1 as a possible D gene (5 bases). V was shortened by 6 bases and J by 7 bases, with 19 bases between the two germline ends. Germline CDR1 is MDHEN and CDR2 is SYDVKM. CDR3 size: 15 residues. CDR3 sequence: CASRRGGRSDQPQHF. The CDR3 DNA sequence: TGTGCCAGCAGGAGGGGAGGGCGGAGTGACCAGCCCCAGCATTTT.

The CDR3 bases are TGTGCCAGCTCACCCCCTTTGCGGGGGGCCAAAAACATTCAGTACTTC. It codes for CASSPPLRGAKNIQYF. The gene calls are TRBV18 and TRBJ2-4, with TRBD2 identical over 7 bases. The ends lost 3 bases at V and 1 base at J; junction bases unmatched: 6. This CDR3 has 16 amino acids. Germline CDR1 reads KGHSH; CDR2 reads LQKENI.